The entry that follows covers one TCR beta chain sequence. What antigen it recognizes has not been identified. No base-level quality is on record; no much larger clone is a single base apart. The sample's time point label, decoded: baseline, week 1 (first vaccination visit). The sample's treatment or condition label, decoded: pre-vaccination baseline after standard-of-care therapy. Newly diagnosed WHO grade 3 or 4 IDH1-mutant astrocytomas showing loss of nuclear ATRX were present in the donors. The samples were drawn from NOA16, a multicentre, single-arm, open-label phase I trial in Germany that tested a mutant IDH1 peptide vaccine in humans for the first time. Visit V03 blood draws served as the baseline sample for immunogenicity testing. Genomic DNA for TCRB sequencing was extracted from EDTA blood using the DNeasy Blood and Tissue Kit. This specimen belongs to a study of a mutant IDH1 vaccine in newly diagnosed glioma (dated by TCRdb to 2020 to 2022). With regard to the full study: Of the 32 patients who were treated, about 62% were male and 37.5% were female, and the mean age was about 40 years. Before enrollment, patients had received standard therapy of radiotherapy alone, temozolomide alone, or radiochemotherapy with temozolomide; most received the combination. Peripheral blood was drawn at six visits: V03 (baseline), V05, V07, V10, V12 and V13. For exploratory analyses, about 25 treated patients had longitudinal TCRB deep sequencing done wherever samples were available.

V is cut back by 4 bases and J by 2 bases, with 10 bases in the junction unmatched. The CDR3 starts with the cysteine, ends with the phenylalanine, and has 16 residues. Only the CDR3 portion is preserved as DNA: 48 bases, with reading frame beginning at the first base. From the germline V gene, CDR1 is SGHAT and CDR2 is FQNNGV. On the study overall, not on this receptor specifically: It was noted by the authors that analyses of patient blood samples could not be reproduced owing to sample limitations. Pseudoprogression appeared unrelated to alterations in the top peripheral T cell clonotypes detected by TCRB sequencing. PBMC samples for TCRB deep sequencing were selected based on availability. Across multiple MHC alleles, vaccine-induced immune responses were seen in around 93% of patients.

The method was the immunoSEQ multiplex PCR assay. Rearranged TCR beta chain sequences were amplified with the hsTCRB Kit following the manufacturer's protocol. TCRB libraries were sequenced on an Illumina MiSeq. The original pipeline was this. The proprietary platform of the kit vendor was used for demultiplexing, trimming and gene mapping. This is the immuneACCESS table as TCRdb keeps it, with only in-frame sequences that have V and J called. A part of the clones is gone; compared with another copy, unresolved V genes explain less than half, and the rest is unexplained. V and J calls and clone size are given by that table; D and trimming were obtained from the DNA. In all, the sample holds about 98,000 clones, and roughly 90% of those were seen once. The ten biggest clones cover roughly 0.6% of the sample.

The chain is encoded by TRBV11-2 joined to TRBJ2-7, with 8 central nucleotides matching TRBD1. The receptor comes from a woman in her forties or fifties with glioma. Sequenced material: PBMCs, taken from a glioma patient treated with radiotherapy, temozolomide or both. The sequence in DNA is TGTGCCAGCAGCTCCCTCAGGGGACAGGATGCCTACGAGCAGTACTTC. Its amino acids are CASSSLRGQDAYEQYF.